The source of this T cell receptor beta chain is a study of T cells in Graves' hyperthyroidism and ophthalmopathy. This clonotype showed up many times. Its target is unknown. Diagnosis rested on symptoms, serum thyroxine and TRAb, thyroid ultrasound, and orbital computed tomography. Researchers took RNA transcripts and amplified the TCR beta CDR3 regions from them. Carried out on the TCR CDR3, a first-round RT-PCR used the HTBI primer set. TCRdb reprocessed the multiplex PCR reads via MiXCR and lists one record per CDR3 protein. In the table there are some 180,000 distinct CDR3 sequences, approximately 15% of which are singletons. Study outcomes and limitations: Blood also held most thyroid clonotypes expanded beyond 0.001.

Germline CDR1 and CDR2: SGHRS and YFSETQ. Trimming shortened V by 0 bases and J by 14 bases, and 18 bases separated the two germline ends. The CDR3 spans 15 residues. The rearrangement uses TRBV5-1 and TRBJ1-6; D is undetermined. This sequence originates from a woman aged 45-65 years with Graves' hyperthyroidism. Sequences were obtained from blood. The DNA of the CDR3 is TGCGCCAGCAGCTTGGAGGCCAGTTCTCCCGAATCCCTCCACTTT. This gives the protein CASSLEASSPESLHF.